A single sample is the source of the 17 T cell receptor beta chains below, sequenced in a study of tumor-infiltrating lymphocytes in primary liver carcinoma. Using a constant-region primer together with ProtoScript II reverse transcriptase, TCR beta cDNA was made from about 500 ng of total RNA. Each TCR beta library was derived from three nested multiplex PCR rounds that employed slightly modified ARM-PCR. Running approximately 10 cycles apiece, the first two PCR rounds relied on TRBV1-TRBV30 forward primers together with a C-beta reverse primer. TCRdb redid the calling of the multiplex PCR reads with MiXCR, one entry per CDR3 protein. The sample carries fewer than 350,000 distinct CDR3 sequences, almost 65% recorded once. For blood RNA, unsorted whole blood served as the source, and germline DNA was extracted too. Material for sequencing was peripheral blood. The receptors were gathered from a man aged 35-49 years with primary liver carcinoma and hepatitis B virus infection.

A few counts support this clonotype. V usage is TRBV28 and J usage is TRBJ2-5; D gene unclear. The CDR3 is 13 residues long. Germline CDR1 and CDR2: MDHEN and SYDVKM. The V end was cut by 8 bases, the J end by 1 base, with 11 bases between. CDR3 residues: CASLGRSQETQYF. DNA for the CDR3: TGTGCCAGCCTGGGAAGGAGCCAAGAGACCCAGTACTTC.

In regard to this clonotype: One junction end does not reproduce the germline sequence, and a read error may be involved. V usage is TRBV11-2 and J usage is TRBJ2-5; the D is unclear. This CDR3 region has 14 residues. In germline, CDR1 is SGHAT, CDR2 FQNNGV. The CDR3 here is CASSHSAIQETQYF. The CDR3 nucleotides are TGCGCCAGCTCCCACTCAGCGATCCAAGAGACCCAGTACTTC.

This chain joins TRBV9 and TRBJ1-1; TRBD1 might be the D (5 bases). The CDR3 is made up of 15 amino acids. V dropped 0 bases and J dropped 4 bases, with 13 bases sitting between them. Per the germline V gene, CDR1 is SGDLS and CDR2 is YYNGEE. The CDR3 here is CASSVGTLGTTEAFF. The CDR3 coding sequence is TGTGCCAGCAGCGTAGGGACTTTGGGGACCACTGAAGCTTTCTTT.

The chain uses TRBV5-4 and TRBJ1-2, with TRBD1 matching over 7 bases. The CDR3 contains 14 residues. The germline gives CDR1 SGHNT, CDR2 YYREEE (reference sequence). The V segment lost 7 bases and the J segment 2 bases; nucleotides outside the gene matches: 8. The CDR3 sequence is CASVGGQDNYGYTF. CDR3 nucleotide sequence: TGTGCCAGCGTAGGTGGACAGGACAACTATGGCTACACCTTC.

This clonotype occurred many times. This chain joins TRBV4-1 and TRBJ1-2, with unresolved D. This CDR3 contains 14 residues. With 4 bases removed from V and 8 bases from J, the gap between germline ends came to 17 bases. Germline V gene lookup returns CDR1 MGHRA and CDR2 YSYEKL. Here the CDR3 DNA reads TGCGCCAGCAGCCCGACCGGGATCCTCGGCGGCTACACCTTC. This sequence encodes CASSPTGILGGYTF.

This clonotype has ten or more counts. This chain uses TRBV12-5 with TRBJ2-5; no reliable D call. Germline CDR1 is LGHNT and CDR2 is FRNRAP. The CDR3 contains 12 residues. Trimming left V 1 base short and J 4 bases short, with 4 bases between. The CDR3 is CASGLDVETQYF. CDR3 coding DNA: TGTGCTAGTGGTTTGGACGTAGAGACCCAGTACTTC.

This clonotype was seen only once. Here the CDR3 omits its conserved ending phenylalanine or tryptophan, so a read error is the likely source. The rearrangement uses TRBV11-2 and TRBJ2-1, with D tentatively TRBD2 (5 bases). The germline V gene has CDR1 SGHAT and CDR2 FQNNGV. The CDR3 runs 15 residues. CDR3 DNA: TGTGCCAGAAGCTCAGAGCCAGAGGGATGGAGTGAGCAGTTCTTA. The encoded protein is CARSSEPEGWSEQFL.

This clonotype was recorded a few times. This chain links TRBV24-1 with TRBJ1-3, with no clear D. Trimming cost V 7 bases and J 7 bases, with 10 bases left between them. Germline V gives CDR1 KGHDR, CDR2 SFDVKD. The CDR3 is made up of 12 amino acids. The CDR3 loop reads CATSDLGNTIYF. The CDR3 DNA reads TGTGCCACCAGCGACCTCGGGAACACCATATATTTT.

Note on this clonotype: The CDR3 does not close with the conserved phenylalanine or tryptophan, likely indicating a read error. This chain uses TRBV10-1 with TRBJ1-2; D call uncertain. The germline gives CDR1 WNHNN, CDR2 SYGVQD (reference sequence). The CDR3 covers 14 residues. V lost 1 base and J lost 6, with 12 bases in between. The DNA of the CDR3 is TGCGCCAGCAGTGAGTTTGAAAAAAGCGATGGCTACACCTTA. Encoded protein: CASSEFEKSDGYTL.

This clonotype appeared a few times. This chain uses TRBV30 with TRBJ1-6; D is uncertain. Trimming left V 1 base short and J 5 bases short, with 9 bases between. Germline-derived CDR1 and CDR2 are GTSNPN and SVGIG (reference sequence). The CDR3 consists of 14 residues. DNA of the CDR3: TGTGCCTGGAGTGAGGAGTCGGATAATTCACCCCTCCACTTT. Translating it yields CAWSEESDNSPLHF. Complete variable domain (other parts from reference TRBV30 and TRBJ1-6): SQTIHQWPATLVQPVGSPLSLECTVEGTSNPNLYWYRQAAGRGLQLLFYSVGIGQISSEVPQNLSASRPQDRQFILSSKKLLLSDSGFYLCAWSEESDNSPLHFGNGTRLTVT.

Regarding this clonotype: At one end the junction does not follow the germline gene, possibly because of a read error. CDR3 sequence reads: CASSFADEQLF. The DNA for the CDR3 is TGTGCCAGCAGCTTCGCGGACGAGCAGCTCTTC. V usage is TRBV11-3 and J usage is TRBJ2-1, with D hard to call. The germline CDR1 and CDR2 sequences are SGHNT and YENEEA. The CDR3 length is 11 residues. The full variable domain, with the rest looked up from reference TRBV11-3 and TRBJ2-1, is EAGVVQSPRYKIIEKKQPVAFWCNPISGHNTLYWYLQNLGQGPELLIRYENEEAVDDSQLPKDRFSAERLKGVDSTLKIQPAELGDSAVYLCASSFADEQLFGPGTRLTVL.

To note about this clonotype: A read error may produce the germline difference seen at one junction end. In DNA, the CDR3 is TGTGACAGCAGTTACCTCTCCCGGACAGACGGAGAGCAGTACTTC. Translation gives CDSSYLSRTDGEQYF. The V gene is TRBV6-6, the J gene TRBJ2-7; weak D call: TRBD1 (6 bases). This CDR3 has 15 amino acids. Germline V gives CDR1 MNHNY, CDR2 SVGAGI (reference sequence).

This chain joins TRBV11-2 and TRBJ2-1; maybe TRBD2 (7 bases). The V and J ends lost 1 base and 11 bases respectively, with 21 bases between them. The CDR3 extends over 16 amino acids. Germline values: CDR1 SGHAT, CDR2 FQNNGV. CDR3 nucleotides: TGTGCCAGCAGCTTAGTCAGGGGACTACCCGTCCACAAGCAGTTCTTC. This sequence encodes CASSLVRGLPVHKQFF.

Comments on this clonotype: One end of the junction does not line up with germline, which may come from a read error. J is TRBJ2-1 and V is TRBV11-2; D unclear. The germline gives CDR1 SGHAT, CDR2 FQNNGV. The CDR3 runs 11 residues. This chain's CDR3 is CVSSIVREQFF. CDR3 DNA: TGTGTCAGCAGCATAGTTCGTGAGCAGTTCTTC. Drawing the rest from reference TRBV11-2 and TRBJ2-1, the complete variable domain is EAGVAQSPRYKIIEKRQSVAFWCNPISGHATLYWYQQILGQGPKLLIQFQNNGVVDDSQLPKDRFSAERLKGVDSTLKIQPAKLEDSAVYLCVSSIVREQFFGPGTRLTVL.

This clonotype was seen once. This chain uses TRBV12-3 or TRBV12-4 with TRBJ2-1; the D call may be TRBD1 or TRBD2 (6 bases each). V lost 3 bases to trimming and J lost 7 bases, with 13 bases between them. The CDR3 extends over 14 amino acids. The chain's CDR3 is CASSLWGALNEQFF. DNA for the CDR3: TGTGCCAGCAGTTTGTGGGGGGCGCTTAATGAGCAGTTCTTC.

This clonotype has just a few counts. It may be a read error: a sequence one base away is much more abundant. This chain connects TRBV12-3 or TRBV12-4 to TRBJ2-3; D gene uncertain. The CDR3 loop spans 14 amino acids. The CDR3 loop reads CGSSLNGGADTQYF. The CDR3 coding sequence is TGTGGCAGCAGTTTAAATGGTGGTGCAGATACGCAGTATTTT.

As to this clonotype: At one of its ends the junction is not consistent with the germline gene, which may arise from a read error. The CDR3 DNA follows: TGTGCCAGCAGCATAGCCGGGAGGACTGTGACATTC. It translates to CASSIAGRTVTF. The rearrangement uses TRBV11-2 and TRBJ2-5; the match to TRBD2 covers 7 bases. From germline, CDR1 is SGHAT and CDR2 FQNNGV. This CDR3 spans 12 amino acids.